This T cell receptor (beta chain) emerged from a study of blood T cell repertoires in COVID-19. How the authors handled the data: It was from reference gene primer amplification that nucleated cell counts were estimated. Sequencing was performed with immunoSEQ multiplex PCR; in TCRdb, only in-frame clones are kept and a portion is missing. V, J and clone size are taken as reported in that table, and D and trimming were inferred from the DNA itself. The sample consists of some 50,000 clones, 70% to 90% of them appearing once. V shed 4 bases and J 1 base; nucleotides not matched to a gene: 4. CDR1 is MGHRA, CDR2 YSYEKL, per germline. This CDR3 region has 15 residues.

The sample consisted of peripheral blood. The TCR was taken from a man in his sixties with acute or convalescent COVID-19. The gene calls are TRBV4-1 and TRBJ2-3; TRBD1 matches 8 bases. CDR3 loop: CASSPLQGGTDTQYF. CDR3 nucleotides: TGCGCCAGCAGCCCCTTACAGGGGGGCACAGATACGCAGTATTTT.